This record concerns one T cell receptor beta chain sequence. Its antigen remains unknown. The record originates from a study of T cell responses to AZD1222 COVID-19 vaccine. The study's findings and limits: Mostly white British, mostly female donors; authors suggested clonal diversity may be underestimated.

Assay used: immunoSEQ multiplex PCR; TCRdb lists only in-frame clones, some missing. The sample includes under 80,000 clones, approximately 90% of them seen just once. The V gene end was trimmed by 8 bases and the J gene end by 2 bases; junction bases not matched to a gene: 2. Germline V CDR1 and CDR2: ENHRY, SYGVKD. The CDR3 is made up of 12 amino acids. The sequence was obtained from an adult in good health. The chain joins TRBV10-3 to TRBJ2-5, with 7 positions matching TRBD1. The source was peripheral blood, collected on day 0 of AZD1222 vaccination. CDR3 DNA: TGTGCCATCGGGACAGCTCAAGAGACCCAGTACTTC. Protein sequence: CAIGTAQETQYF.